This TCR beta chain was captured by sequencing in a study of blood T cells in healthy people across ages. Around 10 milliliters of peripheral blood were drawn from each donor. Each sample provided at least 5 micrograms of extracted total RNA. A remark on this clonotype: Antigen unknown.

With a J-beta primer mix and a sample-barcoded 5' primer, a second PCR ran 7 to 11 cycles. TCRdb itself ran the 5' RACE reads through MiXCR, one entry per CDR3 protein. In the table there are over 1,500,000 distinct CDR3 sequences, about 50% of which are singletons. Trimming took 5 bases from V and 0 from J; bases not matched to a gene: 7. Germline assignment: CDR1 SGHDT and CDR2 YYEEEE. This CDR3 region has 16 residues. General study findings and limits: Whereas aged donors had fewer naive CD4+ cells, long-lived donors had more of them and higher diversity. Observed TCR beta diversity per million T cells went down as age went up. This fall followed a roughly linear course with age.

The chain is built from TRBV5-6 and TRBJ2-1; 8 bases line up with TRBD2. What was sequenced was blood. The sequence derives from a woman between 40 and 55 years old in good health. Here the CDR3 DNA reads TGTGCCAGCAGGACGGGGGGGCCTGACTCCTACAATGAGCAGTTCTTC. Encoded protein: CASRTGGPDSYNEQFF.